This passage covers 23 T cell receptor beta chains from one sample sequenced in a study of response to subunit inactivated influenza vaccine. TCRdb independently ran MiXCR on the RT-PCR reads; one entry per CDR3 protein. Seen here are under 550,000 distinct CDR3 sequences, about 7.6% observed once, and the top ten hold 13%. This specimen was PBMCs from blood, taken about 23 months after vaccination. All receptors come from a man between 50 and 69 years old who received an inactivated influenza vaccine.

The chain links TRBV7-8 to TRBJ2-7; 7 bases match TRBD1. Per germline, CDR1 SGHVS and CDR2 FQNEAQ. The CDR3 extends over 15 amino acids. Germline trimming cut 4 bases from V and 2 bases from J; bases unmatched to any gene: 8. CDR3 loop: CASSYRQGPAYEQYF. Here the CDR3 DNA reads TGTGCCAGCAGCTACCGACAGGGACCCGCCTACGAGCAGTACTTC.

The chain couples TRBV7-2 to TRBJ2-3; D uncertain. CDR3 length: 16 residues. V dropped 5 bases and J dropped 4 bases, with 19 bases sitting between them. Germline V gene data show CDR1 as SGHTA and CDR2 as FQGNSA. CDR3 sequence: CASSPQLLSRADTQYF. As DNA, the CDR3 is TGTGCCAGCAGCCCCCAACTCCTGTCCCGGGCAGATACGCAGTATTTT.

This clonotype was counted only a few times. V usage is TRBV30 and J usage is TRBJ2-1; 9 positions match TRBD2. Per germline, CDR1 GTSNPN and CDR2 SVGIG (reference sequence). Trimming cost V 1 base and J 14 bases; bases outside gene matches: 15. This CDR3 is built from 15 residues. CDR3 coding DNA: TGTGCCTGGAGTGCTCCTAGCGGGATAATCTACGGGAAGTTCTTC. It encodes CAWSAPSGIIYGKFF.

In its sample, this clonotype was seen a few times. CDR3: CASRRSLAGGNEQYF. As DNA, the CDR3 is TGTGCCAGCAGGCGATCTCTAGCGGGGGGGAACGAGCAGTACTTC. The rearrangement links TRBV7-2 to TRBJ2-7; 12 positions match TRBD2. From germline, CDR1 is SGHTA and CDR2 FQGNSA. The CDR3 runs to 15 residues. V lost 6 bases to trimming and J lost 5 bases; unmatched junction nucleotides: 8.

This chain links TRBV5-8 with TRBJ1-3, with 10 bases matching TRBD1. The germline CDR1 and CDR2 sequences are SGHTS and YDEGEE. The CDR3 consists of 16 residues. Unmatched junction bases numbered 4, after V lost 3 bases and J lost 1 base. The CDR3 DNA reads TGTGCCAGCAGCTCAGACAGGGGGCTGTCTGGAAACACCATATATTTT. It yields the protein CASSSDRGLSGNTIYF.

V and J are TRBV4-2 and TRBJ2-7, with D possibly being TRBD1 (6 bases). The length of the CDR3 is 15 residues. The V gene lost 3 bases and the J gene lost 2 bases, with 14 bases spanning the gap. The germline gives CDR1 LGHNA, CDR2 YNFKEQ. DNA for the CDR3: TGTGCCAGCAGCCATGGATCAGGGGACACCTACGAGCAGTACTTC. It yields the protein CASSHGSGDTYEQYF.

The genes are TRBV20-1 and TRBJ2-7, with 8 bases identical to TRBD2. The CDR3 consists of 14 residues. Germline CDR1 and CDR2: DFQATT and SNEGSKA (reference sequence). J was trimmed by 2 bases and V by 1 base; bases with no gene match: 4. In DNA form, the CDR3 reads TGCAGTGCTAGAGTAGCGGGAACCACCTACGAGCAGTACTTC. It encodes CSARVAGTTYEQYF.

The CDR3 is CASSPSDSSYGYTF. CDR3 coding DNA: TGTGCCAGCAGTCCCTCGGACAGCAGCTATGGCTACACCTTC. J is TRBJ1-2 and V is TRBV12-3 or TRBV12-4, with a possible D match to TRBD1 (6 bases). V lost 5 bases and J lost 4, with 14 bases in between. This CDR3 contains 14 residues.

This clonotype was observed a few times. V gene TRBV6-2 or TRBV6-3 combines with J gene TRBJ2-1; D possibly corresponds to TRBD1 (6 bases). The CDR3 totals 14 residues. Trimming left V 4 bases short and J 12 bases short, with 19 bases between. Germline CDR1 is MNHEY and CDR2 is SVGEGT. The CDR3 nucleotides are TGTGCCAGCAGTTTCGAAGGACAGAGGCTGGGGCAGTTCTTC. Translating it yields CASSFEGQRLGQFF.

This clonotype was found a few times. The chain joins TRBV28 to TRBJ1-1; D is possibly TRBD1 (5 bases). The CDR3 runs to 15 residues. Trimming pared 8 bases from V and 0 bases from J, leaving 16 bases between. CDR1 is MDHEN and CDR2 is SYDVKM in the germline V gene. This CDR3 reads CASLQGDRMNTEAFF. For the CDR3, the DNA is TGTGCCAGCCTTCAGGGTGACAGAATGAACACTGAAGCTTTCTTT.

This clonotype was detected ten times or more. The chain is built from TRBV12-3 or TRBV12-4 and TRBJ1-1; D is unresolved. The CDR3 contains 14 residues. V was clipped by 6 bases and J by 3 bases, with 14 bases between them. CDR3 loop: CASSKAGGYTEAFF. CDR3 DNA sequence: TGTGCCAGCAGCAAGGCAGGCGGATACACTGAAGCTTTCTTT.

The chain recombines TRBV14 with TRBJ2-2; D remains ambiguous. CDR1 and CDR2 (germline): SGHDN, FVKESK. This CDR3 is built from 14 residues. V dropped 4 bases and J dropped 7 bases, with 13 bases sitting between them. CDR3 region: CASSPRRAGGELFF. CDR3 nucleotide sequence: TGTGCCAGCAGCCCCCGCCGTGCAGGCGGGGAGCTGTTTTTT.

In this sample, this clonotype turned up a few times. The rearrangement uses TRBV12-3 or TRBV12-4 and TRBJ1-6, with D unclear. The CDR3 contains 12 residues. The V end was cut by 4 bases, the J end by 7 bases, with 5 bases between. CDR3 region: CASSWPNSPLHF. CDR3 DNA sequence: TGTGCCAGCAGTTGGCCAAATTCACCCCTCCACTTT.

The chain joins TRBV7-9 to TRBJ2-5, with 8 bases identical to TRBD2. The CDR3 sequence is 15 residues long. The germline V gene encodes CDR1 SEHNR and CDR2 FQNEAQ (reference sequence). V shed 2 bases and J 3 bases; nucleotides not matched to a gene: 5. Written as DNA, the CDR3 is TGTGCCAGCAGCTTAAAAGCGGGAGAGAAAGAGACCCAGTACTTC. Its protein product is CASSLKAGEKETQYF.

This clonotype has at least ten counts. The CDR3 sequence: CATRDGVYQETQYF. The CDR3 nucleotides read TGTGCCACCCGGGACGGGGTGTACCAAGAGACCCAGTACTTC. V usage is TRBV5-5 and J usage is TRBJ2-5; D could derive from TRBD1 or TRBD2 (5 bases each). Germline V gene lookup returns CDR1 SGHKS and CDR2 YYEKEE (reference sequence). This CDR3 has 14 residues. V was trimmed by 9 bases and J by 0 bases, leaving 15 bases between them.

CDR3 amino acids: CASSLMNRAPDTQYF. The CDR3 DNA sequence: TGCGCCAGCAGCCTCATGAACAGGGCGCCAGATACGCAGTATTTT. The chain has TRBV4-1 and TRBJ2-3; weak D call: TRBD1 (6 bases). Germline V gives CDR1 MGHRA, CDR2 YSYEKL. The CDR3 loop spans 15 amino acids. V lost 4 bases and J 4 bases, leaving 15 bases between the germline ends.

This rearrangement joins TRBV20-1 to TRBJ2-3, with D perhaps being TRBD1 or TRBD2 (7 bases each). V gave up 0 bases and J gave up 4 bases, with 14 bases separating them. The CDR3 contains 15 residues. CDR1 DFQATT and CDR2 SNEGSKA come from the germline V gene (reference sequence). CDR3 in amino acids: CSARDPRGGPDTQYF. The CDR3 coding sequence is TGCAGTGCTAGAGATCCCAGGGGGGGCCCAGATACGCAGTATTTT.

This clonotype occurred a few times. The chain recombines TRBV6-5 with TRBJ2-7; 10 positions agree with TRBD2. The CDR3 contains 18 residues. Germline V gives CDR1 MNHEY, CDR2 SVGAGI. V shed 2 bases, J shed 3 bases, and the junction held 13 bases outside the gene matches. The CDR3 DNA follows: TGTGCCAGCAGTTACCCAGCGGGAGGGCCCTCGCCCTTCTACGAGCAGTACTTC. This sequence encodes CASSYPAGGPSPFYEQYF.

The gene calls are TRBV29-1 and TRBJ2-1; a weak D match, TRBD1 (5 bases). V shed 3 bases and J shed 8 bases, with 14 bases lying between them. CDR3 length: 13 residues. Germline CDR1 reads SQVTM; CDR2 reads ANQGSEA. CDR3 residues: CSVDRGRRDEQFF. DNA of the CDR3: TGCAGCGTTGATAGGGGCCGGCGCGATGAGCAGTTCTTC.

V usage is TRBV3-1 and J usage is TRBJ1-1; perhaps TRBD1 as D (6 bases). The germline V and J ends were trimmed by 2 bases and 10 bases, with 11 bases remaining between them. The germline V gene has CDR1 LGHDT and CDR2 YNNKEL (reference sequence). The CDR3 spans 12 residues. CDR3 DNA sequence: TGTGCCAGCAGCCAACCTACAGGGCTAGCTTTCTTT. This codes for CASSQPTGLAFF.

The CDR3 DNA sequence: TGTGCCAGCAGCTTAACGGGGCAGGGCCACGAGCAGTACTTC. Translation: CASSLTGQGHEQYF. This chain joins TRBV7-3 and TRBJ2-7; possible D gene TRBD1, 5 bases. The germline V gene has CDR1 SGHTA and CDR2 FQGTGA. With 0 bases removed from V and 5 bases from J, the gap between germline ends came to 11 bases. This CDR3 has 14 residues.

This clonotype was counted a few times. The J gene is TRBJ2-1, the V gene TRBV4-2; possibly TRBD2 for D (6 bases). This CDR3 comprises 17 residues. The V and J ends lost 0 bases and 1 base respectively, with 13 bases between them. CDR1 and CDR2 from the germline V gene are LGHNA and YNFKEQ. CDR3 loop: CASSQDGTGVSYNEQFF. CDR3 nucleotides: TGTGCCAGCAGCCAAGATGGAACGGGGGTTTCCTACAATGAGCAGTTCTTC.

The chain uses TRBV3-1 and TRBJ2-1, with 9 bases identical to TRBD2. After removal of 5 bases from V and 10 bases from J, the junction contained 9 bases not matched to a gene. Per germline, CDR1 LGHDT and CDR2 YNNKEL (reference sequence). This CDR3 comprises 14 residues. CDR3: CASSSLAGVREQFF. The CDR3 nucleotides read TGTGCCAGCAGCTCCTTAGCGGGAGTGAGAGAGCAGTTCTTC.